This T cell receptor beta chain was profiled in a study of blood T cell repertoires in COVID-19. Study-wide context: Some COVID-19 samples were acute and others convalescent; all came from the United States, Italy and Spain.

TCRdb's copy holds only in-frame clones and misses some; the assay was immunoSEQ multiplex PCR. The sample lists 200,000 to 250,000 clones, around 86% occurring once. Residents of 24 US areas, aged roughly 18 to 95 years, made up the participants. For recovered donors of Cohort 3, there were two negative PCRs, clearance, or symptom resolution. The V gene's germline CDR1 is GTSNPN and CDR2 SVGIG (reference sequence). CDR3 length: 14 amino acids. V was trimmed by 5 bases and J by 3 bases, leaving 15 bases between them. Sequencing input: PBMCs or T cells enriched from blood (not recorded which). The chain carries TRBV30 and TRBJ2-3, with TRBD1 as a possible D gene (6 bases). The TCR comes from a woman in her forties or fifties who had recovered from COVID-19. CDR3 in DNA: TGTGCCTGGGCAACGGGACATTTAACAGATACGCAGTATTTT. This gives the protein CAWATGHLTDTQYF.